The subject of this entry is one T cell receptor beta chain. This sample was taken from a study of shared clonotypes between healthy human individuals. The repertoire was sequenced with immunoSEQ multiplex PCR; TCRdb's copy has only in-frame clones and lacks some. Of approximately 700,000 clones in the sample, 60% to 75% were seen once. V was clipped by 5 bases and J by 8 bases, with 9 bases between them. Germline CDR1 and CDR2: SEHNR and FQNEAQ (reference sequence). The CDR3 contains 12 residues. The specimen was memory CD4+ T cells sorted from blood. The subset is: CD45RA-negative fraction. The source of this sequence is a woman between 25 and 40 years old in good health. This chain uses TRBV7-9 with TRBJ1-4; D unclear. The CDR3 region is CASSHNFEKLFF. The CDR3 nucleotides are TGTGCCAGCAGCCACAATTTCGAAAAACTGTTTTTT.